The sequence of this TCR beta chain was determined in a study of CD8+ T cells in alopecia areata (dated by TCRdb to 2016 to 2019). Looking at the study overall: In both human patients and the C3H/HeJ mouse model, the study applied high-throughput TCRbeta sequencing to look at T cell clonal expansion in alopecia areata. Scalp tissue and sorted CD4+ and CD8+ peripheral blood T cells from patchy and totalis/universalis alopecia areata patients and from healthy controls were covered by human TCRbeta sequencing. Scalp clonality was compared across normal scalp (n=4), patchy alopecia areata scalp (n=8), and alopecia totalis/universalis scalp (n=8). The RNA source kit depended on sample type: the PAXgene miRNA kit for fixed scalp, the miRNeasy kit for PBMCs, and the RNeasy kit for mouse skin. TCRbeta CDR3 regions were amplified by immunoSEQ multiplex PCR using 35 Vbeta forward and 13 Jbeta reverse primers. On the study overall, not on this receptor specifically: Compared with normal scalp, lesional scalp had higher clonality and more expanded CD8+ clones, particularly in alopecia totalis/universalis, a pattern that suggests antigenic drive. Unlike mouse skin, which is dominated by gammadelta T cells, normal human skin has resident alphabeta T cells that are also sequenced, and this complicates analysis of the scalp TCR repertoire. Shared TCR sequences between patients were less evident than in mice, which may be partly attributable to HLA diversity in the patient population.

Lesional scalp punch biopsies and peripheral blood were collected from alopecia areata patients. PBMCs were isolated by density centrifugation and stained for CD3, CD4 and CD8, after which CD4+ and CD8+ T cells were sorted on a FACSAria. Untreated alopecia areata patients were recruited as part of a multicenter biomarker study. For roughly five biomarker-study patients, blood CD8+ T cells were further sorted into NKG2D-low and NKG2D-high fractions. Worth noting for this clone: Its antigen remains unidentified. No per-base quality is available; no much larger clone lies one base away.

Germline trimming: 3 bases from V, 0 bases from J; junction bases outside gene matches: 3. The CDR3 starts with the cysteine, ends with the phenylalanine, and has 15 residues. The only DNA kept is the CDR3, 45 bases in frame from the first base. The germline V gene specifies SGDLS as CDR1 and YYNGEE as CDR2. Libraries were built with the immunoSEQ multiplex PCR assay. For TCR sequencing, RNA was extracted from every sample and reverse transcribed into cDNA to serve as template. First-strand cDNA was synthesized using SuperScript III with a 2:1 mix of oligo-dT and random hexamers. A synthetic immune receptor repertoire was used to gauge amplification bias, and whatever bias remained was removed computationally. In the paper's pipeline: Raw reads were preprocessed to remove errors, and CDR3 was defined by IMGT conventions from the conserved cysteine to phenylalanine. To get clonality, Shannon entropy was normalized by log2 of the number of productive unique TCRs and the result was subtracted from 1. Whether each scalp clone was CD4 or CD8 was inferred by checking scalp TCRbeta sequences against the CD4 and CD8 repertoires from sorted blood. The clones in this table, taken by TCRdb from immuneACCESS, are in-frame only. Not every clone is retained; where verified, under half of the shortfall comes from an unresolved V gene, and the cause of the rest is unknown. V, J and clone size are taken as reported in that table, and D and trimming were inferred from the DNA itself. The sample has 100,000 to 120,000 clones on record, 50% to 60% of them singletons. Approximately 23% of the sample goes to the ten largest clones.

The chain links TRBV9 with TRBJ1-1; TRBD1 agrees with 9 junctional bases. The material sequenced was NKG2D-low CD8+ T cells sorted from blood. The cell subset or site label corresponds to: sorted CD8+ NKG2D-low blood T cells. The clonotype originates from a human donor with alopecia areata. The nucleotide sequence reads TGTGCCAGCAGCGCAAGGACAGGGGTGAACACTGAAGCTTTCTTT. This sequence encodes CASSARTGVNTEAFF.